A selection of T cell receptor beta chains follows, all from one sample in a study of identical twins. TCRdb reprocessed the 5' RACE reads via MiXCR and lists one record per CDR3 protein. This table has 350,000 to 600,000 distinct CDR3 sequences, over 12% appearing once. This sample also belongs to another study, concerning yellow fever vaccine responses in identical twins.

The sequenced sample was CD4+ T cells sorted from blood. The receptor source for this set is a woman in her late teens or twenties in good health. Both conserved end residues are part of each CDR3. A D gene is named only where the DNA matches it firmly. Clone sizes are given selectively: once, few, many, or a class where the clone is expanded.

clone_size: many; d_call: TRBD1; j_call: TRBJ2-7; v_call: TRBV24-1; cdr3_aa: CATSQAGTGVYEQYF; cdr3_nt: TGTGCCACCAGCCAAGCCGGGACAGGGGTATACGAGCAGTACTTC
clone_size: .; d_call: .; j_call: TRBJ2-3; v_call: TRBV7-2; cdr3_aa: CASSLGTGFTDTQYF; cdr3_nt: TGTGCCAGCAGCTTAGGGACGGGATTCACAGATACGCAGTATTTT
clone_size: many; d_call: .; j_call: TRBJ2-2; v_call: TRBV5-1; cdr3_aa: CASSFLGVNTGELFF; cdr3_nt: TGCGCCAGCAGCTTCCTAGGAGTGAACACCGGGGAGCTGTTTTTT
clone_size: few; d_call: .; j_call: TRBJ2-3; v_call: TRBV4-1; cdr3_aa: CASSHRDESTDTQYF; cdr3_nt: TGCGCCAGCAGCCATAGGGACGAGAGCACAGATACGCAGTATTTT
clone_size: few; d_call: TRBD1; j_call: TRBJ2-5; v_call: TRBV7-2; cdr3_aa: CASSGDRAKETQYF; cdr3_nt: TGTGCCAGCAGCGGGGACAGAGCAAAAGAGACCCAGTACTTC
clone_size: few; d_call: TRBD1; j_call: TRBJ2-7; v_call: TRBV28; cdr3_aa: CASRFPGTGGYEQYF; cdr3_nt: TGTGCCAGCAGATTCCCCGGGACAGGGGGCTACGAGCAGTACTTC
clone_size: few; d_call: .; j_call: TRBJ2-7; v_call: TRBV29-1; cdr3_aa: CSVRDNSYEQYF; cdr3_nt: TGCAGCGTCCGGGACAACTCCTACGAGCAGTACTTC
clone_size: few; d_call: TRBD1; j_call: TRBJ1-1; v_call: TRBV27; cdr3_aa: CASSLNRGTGVNGAFF; cdr3_nt: TGTGCCAGCAGTTTAAATAGGGGGACAGGGGTAAACGGAGCTTTCTTT
clone_size: .; d_call: TRBD2; j_call: TRBJ2-2; v_call: TRBV29-1; cdr3_aa: CSVEGTSGGTQRGELFF; cdr3_nt: TGCAGCGTTGAGGGGACTAGCGGGGGGACCCAACGGGGGGAGCTGTTTTTT
clone_size: many; d_call: TRBD2; j_call: TRBJ2-4; v_call: TRBV9; cdr3_aa: CASSVGLAGPGENIQYF; cdr3_nt: TGTGCCAGCAGCGTTGGACTAGCGGGGCCCGGCGAAAACATTCAGTACTTC
clone_size: few; d_call: .; j_call: TRBJ2-5; v_call: TRBV12-5; cdr3_aa: CASGHSAVEAFGSRGRGTQYF; cdr3_nt: TGTGCTAGTGGGCACTCGGCGGTAGAAGCGTTCGGTTCGAGGGGAAGGGGGACCCAGTACTTC
clone_size: few; d_call: .; j_call: TRBJ1-2; v_call: TRBV12-3/TRBV12-4; cdr3_aa: CASSPRLRGRNGYTF; cdr3_nt: TGTGCCAGCAGTCCGCGGTTGAGAGGGCGGAATGGCTACACCTTC
clone_size: .; d_call: TRBD2; j_call: TRBJ2-7; v_call: TRBV10-2; cdr3_aa: CASTAGTSFYEQYF; cdr3_nt: TGCGCCAGCACCGCGGGGACTAGTTTTTACGAGCAGTACTTC
clone_size: many; d_call: .; j_call: TRBJ2-7; v_call: TRBV12-3/TRBV12-4; cdr3_aa: CASSLMDEQYF; cdr3_nt: TGTGCCAGCAGTTTAATGGACGAGCAGTACTTC
clone_size: .; d_call: TRBD1; j_call: TRBJ2-1; v_call: TRBV24-1; cdr3_aa: CATRDREKNEQFF; cdr3_nt: TGTGCCACCCGGGACAGGGAGAAGAATGAGCAGTTCTTC
clone_size: .; d_call: TRBD2; j_call: TRBJ2-2; v_call: TRBV6-2/TRBV6-3; cdr3_aa: CASTHMGKTSGSIGELFF; cdr3_nt: TGTGCCAGCACCCACATGGGAAAAACTAGCGGGAGCATCGGGGAGCTGTTTTTT
clone_size: .; d_call: .; j_call: TRBJ2-1; v_call: TRBV7-2; cdr3_aa: CASSPSASNEQFF; cdr3_nt: TGTGCCAGCAGCCCCAGTGCAAGTAATGAGCAGTTCTTC
clone_size: few; d_call: .; j_call: TRBJ2-2; v_call: TRBV11-2; cdr3_aa: CASSLDYSGELFF; cdr3_nt: TGTGCCAGCAGCCTGGACTATTCCGGGGAGCTGTTTTTT
clone_size: few; d_call: .; j_call: TRBJ1-2; v_call: TRBV12-3/TRBV12-4; cdr3_aa: CASSSGRSGSYTF; cdr3_nt: TGTGCCAGCAGTTCGGGCCGCTCGGGGTCCTACACCTTC
clone_size: .; d_call: TRBD1; j_call: TRBJ2-2; v_call: TRBV19; cdr3_aa: CASSIAQTGLTGELFF; cdr3_nt: TGTGCCAGTAGTATAGCCCAGACAGGGCTCACCGGGGAGCTGTTTTTT
clone_size: few; d_call: .; j_call: TRBJ2-1; v_call: TRBV18; cdr3_aa: CASSPDYGLFNEQFF; cdr3_nt: TGTGCCAGCTCACCTGATTATGGACTGTTCAATGAGCAGTTCTTC
clone_size: few; d_call: .; j_call: TRBJ1-2; v_call: TRBV7-2; cdr3_aa: CASSTDLGSPGSYTF; cdr3_nt: TGTGCCAGCAGCACCGACTTAGGGTCCCCGGGAAGCTACACCTTC
clone_size: few; d_call: .; j_call: TRBJ2-3; v_call: TRBV24-1; cdr3_aa: CATSDFSTSGTDTQYF; cdr3_nt: TGTGCCACCAGTGATTTCTCTACAAGCGGCACAGATACGCAGTATTTT
clone_size: few; d_call: TRBD1; j_call: TRBJ1-2; v_call: TRBV7-9; cdr3_aa: CASSQGQGAVGYTF; cdr3_nt: TGTGCCAGCAGCCAAGGACAGGGAGCAGTTGGCTACACCTTC
clone_size: many; d_call: .; j_call: TRBJ2-3; v_call: TRBV7-6; cdr3_aa: CASSLGSGDTDTQYF; cdr3_nt: TGTGCCAGCAGCTTAGGGTCCGGGGACACAGATACGCAGTATTTT
clone_size: few; d_call: .; j_call: TRBJ2-7; v_call: TRBV5-1; cdr3_aa: CASSPLRGAESYEQYF; cdr3_nt: TGCGCCAGCAGCCCGCTCCGGGGTGCGGAATCCTACGAGCAGTACTTC
clone_size: few; d_call: .; j_call: TRBJ2-2; v_call: TRBV20-1; cdr3_aa: CSARPTLPEYGELFF; cdr3_nt: TGCAGTGCTAGACCGACACTACCTGAGTACGGGGAGCTGTTTTTT
clone_size: .; d_call: .; j_call: TRBJ2-2; v_call: TRBV15; cdr3_aa: CATSRGVTGAGELFF; cdr3_nt: TGTGCCACCAGCAGAGGTGTTACGGGGGCCGGGGAGCTGTTTTTT
clone_size: few; d_call: .; j_call: TRBJ2-2; v_call: TRBV9; cdr3_aa: CASKNANTGELFF; cdr3_nt: TGTGCCAGCAAAAACGCGAACACCGGGGAGCTGTTTTTT
clone_size: .; d_call: .; j_call: TRBJ2-2; v_call: TRBV28; cdr3_aa: CASSEDSPNTGELFF; cdr3_nt: TGTGCCAGCAGTGAGGACAGCCCGAACACCGGGGAGCTGTTTTTT
clone_size: many; d_call: TRBD1; j_call: TRBJ2-5; v_call: TRBV5-1; cdr3_aa: CASSRGQIQETQYF; cdr3_nt: TGCGCCAGCAGCCGGGGACAGATCCAAGAGACCCAGTACTTC
clone_size: few; d_call: .; j_call: TRBJ1-1; v_call: TRBV20-1; cdr3_aa: CSARSEMNTEAFF; cdr3_nt: TGCAGTGCTAGATCCGAGATGAACACTGAAGCTTTCTTT
clone_size: .; d_call: TRBD2; j_call: TRBJ2-2; v_call: TRBV7-3; cdr3_aa: CASSLGTRPGELFF; cdr3_nt: TGTGCCAGCAGCCTCGGGACTAGGCCCGGGGAGCTGTTTTTT
clone_size: .; d_call: .; j_call: TRBJ2-5; v_call: TRBV18; cdr3_aa: CASSPRDKDLRQETQYF; cdr3_nt: TGTGCCAGCTCACCACGGGACAAGGATCTTCGGCAGGAGACCCAGTACTTC
clone_size: few; d_call: TRBD2; j_call: TRBJ2-3; v_call: TRBV6-2/TRBV6-3; cdr3_aa: CASSYTSGGANTDTQYF; cdr3_nt: TGTGCCAGCAGTTACACTAGCGGGGGGGCCAACACAGATACGCAGTATTTT